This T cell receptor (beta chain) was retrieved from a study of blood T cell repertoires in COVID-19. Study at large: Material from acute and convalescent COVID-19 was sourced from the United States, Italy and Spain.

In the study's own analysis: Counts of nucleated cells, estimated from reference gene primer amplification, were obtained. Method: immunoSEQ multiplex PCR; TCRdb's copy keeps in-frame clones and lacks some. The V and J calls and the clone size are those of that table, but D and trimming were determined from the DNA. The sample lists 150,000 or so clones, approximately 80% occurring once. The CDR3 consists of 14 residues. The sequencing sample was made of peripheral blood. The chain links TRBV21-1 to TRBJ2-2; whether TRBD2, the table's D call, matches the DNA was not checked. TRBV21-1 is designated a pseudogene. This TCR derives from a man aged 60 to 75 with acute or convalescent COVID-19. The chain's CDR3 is CASGREQGTGELFF. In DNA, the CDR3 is TGTGCCAGCGGGCGGGAGCAGGGCACCGGGGAGCTGTTTTTT.